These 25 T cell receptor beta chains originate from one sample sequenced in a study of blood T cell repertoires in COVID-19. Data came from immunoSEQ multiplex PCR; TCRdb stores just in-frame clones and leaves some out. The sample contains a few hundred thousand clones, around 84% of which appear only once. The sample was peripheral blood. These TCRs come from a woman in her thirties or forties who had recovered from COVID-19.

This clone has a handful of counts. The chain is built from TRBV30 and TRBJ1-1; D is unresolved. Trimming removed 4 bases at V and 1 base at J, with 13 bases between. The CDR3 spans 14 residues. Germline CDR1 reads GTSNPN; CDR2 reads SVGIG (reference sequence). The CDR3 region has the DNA TGTGCCTGGACTTCACCGGTCCGGAACACTGAAGCTTTCTTT. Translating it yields CAWTSPVRNTEAFF.

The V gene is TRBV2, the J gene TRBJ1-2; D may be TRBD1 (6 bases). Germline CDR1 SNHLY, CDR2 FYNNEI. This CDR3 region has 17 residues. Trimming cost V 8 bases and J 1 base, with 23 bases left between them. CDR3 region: CASWTLGQRLLNYGYTF. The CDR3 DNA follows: TGTGCCAGCTGGACATTAGGACAGCGCCTACTTAACTATGGCTACACCTTC.

In DNA, the CDR3 is TGCGCCAGCAGTGAGGACAGCGAGAACACCGGGGAGCTGTTTTTT. Its translation: CASSEDSENTGELFF. The chain employs TRBV10-2 and TRBJ2-2; tentatively, D is TRBD1 (5 bases). CDR1 and CDR2 from the germline V gene are WSHSY and SAAADI. This CDR3 contains 15 residues. Trimming took 2 bases from V and 1 from J, leaving 8 bases between them.

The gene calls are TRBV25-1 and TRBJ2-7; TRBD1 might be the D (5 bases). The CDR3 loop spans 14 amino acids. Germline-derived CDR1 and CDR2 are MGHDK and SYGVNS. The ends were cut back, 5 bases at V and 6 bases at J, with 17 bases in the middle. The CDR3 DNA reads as TGTGCCAGCAGTACCCCAGGGTTACATAGCGAGCAGTACTTC. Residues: CASSTPGLHSEQYF.

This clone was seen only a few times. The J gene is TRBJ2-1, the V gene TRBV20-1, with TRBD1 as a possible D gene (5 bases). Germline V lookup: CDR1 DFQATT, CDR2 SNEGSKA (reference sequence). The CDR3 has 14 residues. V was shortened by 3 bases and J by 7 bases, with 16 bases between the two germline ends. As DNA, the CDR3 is TGCAGTGCTAGTCGGACAAGGGATGGAAATGAGCAGTTCTTC. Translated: CSASRTRDGNEQFF.

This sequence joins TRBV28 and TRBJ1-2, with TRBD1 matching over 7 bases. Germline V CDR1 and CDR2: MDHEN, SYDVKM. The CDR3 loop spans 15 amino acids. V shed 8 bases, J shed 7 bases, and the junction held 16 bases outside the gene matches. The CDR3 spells CASFTRGGGNLGYTF. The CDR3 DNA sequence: TGTGCCAGCTTTACAAGAGGAGGGGGCAATCTTGGCTACACCTTC.

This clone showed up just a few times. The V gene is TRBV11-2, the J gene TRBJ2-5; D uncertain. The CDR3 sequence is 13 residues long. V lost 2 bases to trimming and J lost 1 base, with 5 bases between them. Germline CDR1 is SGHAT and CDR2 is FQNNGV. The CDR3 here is CASSLSPQETQYF. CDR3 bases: TGTGCCAGCAGCTTAAGCCCCCAAGAGACCCAGTACTTC.

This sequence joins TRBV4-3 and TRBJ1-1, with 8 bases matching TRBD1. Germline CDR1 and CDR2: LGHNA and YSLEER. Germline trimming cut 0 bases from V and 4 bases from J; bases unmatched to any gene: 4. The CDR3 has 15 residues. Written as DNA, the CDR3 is TGCGCCAGCAGCCAAGATTCCGGACAGGGCACTGAAGCTTTCTTT. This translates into CASSQDSGQGTEAFF.

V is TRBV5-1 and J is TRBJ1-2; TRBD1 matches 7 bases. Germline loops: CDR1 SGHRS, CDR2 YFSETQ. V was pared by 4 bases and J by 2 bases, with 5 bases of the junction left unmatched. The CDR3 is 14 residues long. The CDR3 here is CASSPPGQNYGYTF. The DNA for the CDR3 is TGCGCCAGCAGCCCTCCGGGACAGAACTATGGCTACACCTTC.

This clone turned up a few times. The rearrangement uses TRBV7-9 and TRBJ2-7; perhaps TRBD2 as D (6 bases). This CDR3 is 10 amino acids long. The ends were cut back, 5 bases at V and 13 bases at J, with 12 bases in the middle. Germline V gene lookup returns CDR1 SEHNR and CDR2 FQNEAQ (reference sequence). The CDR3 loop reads CASSDPGLYF. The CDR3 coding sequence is TGTGCCAGCAGCGACCCGGGACTTTACTTC. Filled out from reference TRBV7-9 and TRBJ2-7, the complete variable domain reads DTGVSQNPRHKITKRGQNVTFRCDPISEHNRLYWYRQTLGQGPEFLTYFQNEAQLEKSRLLSDRFSAERPKGSFSTLEIQRTEQGDSAMYLCASSDPGLYFGPGTRLTVT.

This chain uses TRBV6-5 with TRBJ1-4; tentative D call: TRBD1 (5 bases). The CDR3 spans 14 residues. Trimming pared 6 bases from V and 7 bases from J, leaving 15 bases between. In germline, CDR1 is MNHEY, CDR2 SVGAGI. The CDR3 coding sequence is TGTGCCAGCAGCAACCGGGACTTGCGTGAAAAACTGTTTTTT. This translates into CASSNRDLREKLFF.

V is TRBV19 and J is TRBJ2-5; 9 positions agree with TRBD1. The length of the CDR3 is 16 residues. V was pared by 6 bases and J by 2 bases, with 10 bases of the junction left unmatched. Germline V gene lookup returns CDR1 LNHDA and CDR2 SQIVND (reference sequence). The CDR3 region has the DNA TGTGCCAGTAGCGAACAATATGGACAGGGGCAAGAGACCCAGTACTTC. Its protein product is CASSEQYGQGQETQYF.

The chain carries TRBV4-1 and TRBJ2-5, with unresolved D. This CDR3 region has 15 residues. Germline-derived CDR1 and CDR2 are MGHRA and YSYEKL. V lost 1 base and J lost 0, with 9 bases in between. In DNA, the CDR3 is TGCGCCAGCAGCCAAGGTTTGGTAGACCAAGAGACCCAGTACTTC. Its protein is CASSQGLVDQETQYF.

CDR3 nucleotide sequence: TGTGCCAGCAGTTTAATGGGACAGGGGGCAGTAGAGGGCTACACCTTC. Its translation: CASSLMGQGAVEGYTF. This rearrangement joins TRBV28 to TRBJ1-2; TRBD1 aligns across 12 bases. The CDR3 loop spans 16 amino acids. V lost 2 bases and J lost 8; bases outside the gene matches: 9. Germline values: CDR1 MDHEN, CDR2 SYDVKM.

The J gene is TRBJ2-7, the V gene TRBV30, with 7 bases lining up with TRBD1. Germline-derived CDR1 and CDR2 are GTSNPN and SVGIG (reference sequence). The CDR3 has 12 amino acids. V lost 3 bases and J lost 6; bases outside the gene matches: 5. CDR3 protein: CAWSKTGLEQYF. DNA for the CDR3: TGTGCCTGGAGCAAGACAGGGCTCGAGCAGTACTTC.

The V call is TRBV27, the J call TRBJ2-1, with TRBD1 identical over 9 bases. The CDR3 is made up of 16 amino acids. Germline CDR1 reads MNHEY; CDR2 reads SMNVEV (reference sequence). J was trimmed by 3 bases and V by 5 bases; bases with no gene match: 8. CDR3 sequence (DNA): TGTGCCAGCAGTCGGGCCGGGACAGGGAACTACAATGAGCAGTTCTTC. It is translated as CASSRAGTGNYNEQFF.

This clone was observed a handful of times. Here the CDR3 DNA reads TGTGCCAGCAGCCAAGACAGCATCAATTCACCCCTCCACTTT. This gives the protein CASSQDSINSPLHF. This sequence joins TRBV7-6 and TRBJ1-6, with D perhaps matching TRBD1 (5 bases). The CDR3 is 14 amino acids. The germline V gene has CDR1 SGHVS and CDR2 FNYEAQ. With 5 bases removed from V and 7 bases from J, the gap between germline ends came to 12 bases.

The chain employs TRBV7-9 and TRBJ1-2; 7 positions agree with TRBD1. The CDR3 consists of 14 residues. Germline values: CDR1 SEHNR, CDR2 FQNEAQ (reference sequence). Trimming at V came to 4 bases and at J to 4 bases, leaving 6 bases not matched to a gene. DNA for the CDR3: TGTGCCAGCAGCTCCTCAGGGGGATTCTATGGCTACACCTTC. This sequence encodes CASSSSGGFYGYTF.

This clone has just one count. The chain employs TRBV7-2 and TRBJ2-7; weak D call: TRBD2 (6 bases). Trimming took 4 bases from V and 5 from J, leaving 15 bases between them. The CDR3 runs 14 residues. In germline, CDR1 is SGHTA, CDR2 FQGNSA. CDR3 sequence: CASSSQLGTDEQYF. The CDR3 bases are TGTGCCAGCAGCTCACAGCTAGGGACTGACGAGCAGTACTTC. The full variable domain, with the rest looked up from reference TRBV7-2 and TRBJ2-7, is GAGVSQSPSNKVTEKGKDVELRCDPISGHTALYWYRQSLGQGLEFLIYFQGNSAPDKSGLPSDRFSAERTGGSVSTLTIQRTQQEDSAVYLCASSSQLGTDEQYFGPGTRLTVT.

The CDR3 DNA sequence: TGTGCCAGCAGCTCGGGGAAGAGGTATTTT. It translates to CASSSGKRYF. The rearrangement joins TRBV7-9 to TRBJ2-3, with a weak D call TRBD2 (5 bases). The germline CDR1 and CDR2 sequences are SEHNR and FQNEAQ (reference sequence). The ends were cut back, 4 bases at V and 14 bases at J, with 10 bases in the middle. This CDR3 region has 10 residues.

CDR3 coding DNA: TGTGCCAGTAGCGGACCGGGGGGGCAGCTTTATGGCTACACCTTC. Translated, it gives CASSGPGGQLYGYTF. The chain carries TRBV19 and TRBJ1-2; a weak D match, TRBD1 (6 bases). The CDR3 has 15 residues. Trimming pared 6 bases from V and 5 bases from J, leaving 19 bases between. Per germline, CDR1 LNHDA and CDR2 SQIVND (reference sequence).

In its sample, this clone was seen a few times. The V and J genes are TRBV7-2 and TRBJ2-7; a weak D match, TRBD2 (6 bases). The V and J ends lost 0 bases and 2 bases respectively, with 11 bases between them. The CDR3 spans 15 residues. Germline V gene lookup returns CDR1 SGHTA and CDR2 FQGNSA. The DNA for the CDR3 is TGTGCCAGCAGCTTAGCGGACGGGGGACCCTACGAGCAGTACTTC. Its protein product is CASSLADGGPYEQYF. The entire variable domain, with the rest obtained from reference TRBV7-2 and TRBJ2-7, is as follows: GAGVSQSPSNKVTEKGKDVELRCDPISGHTALYWYRQSLGQGLEFLIYFQGNSAPDKSGLPSDRFSAERTGGSVSTLTIQRTQQEDSAVYLCASSLADGGPYEQYFGPGTRLTVT.

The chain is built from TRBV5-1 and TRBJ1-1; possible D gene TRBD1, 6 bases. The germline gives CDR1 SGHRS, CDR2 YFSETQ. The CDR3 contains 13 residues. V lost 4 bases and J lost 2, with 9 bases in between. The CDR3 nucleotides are TGCGCCAGCAGCCAGACAGGTAACACTGAAGCTTTCTTT. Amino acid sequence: CASSQTGNTEAFF.

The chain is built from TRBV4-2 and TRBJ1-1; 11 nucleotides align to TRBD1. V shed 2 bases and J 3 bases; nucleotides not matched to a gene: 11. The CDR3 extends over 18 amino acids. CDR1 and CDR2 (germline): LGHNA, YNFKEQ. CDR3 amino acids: CASSQPLGQGAGDTEAFF. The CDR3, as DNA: TGTGCCAGCAGCCAACCCCTCGGACAGGGGGCTGGGGACACTGAAGCTTTCTTT.

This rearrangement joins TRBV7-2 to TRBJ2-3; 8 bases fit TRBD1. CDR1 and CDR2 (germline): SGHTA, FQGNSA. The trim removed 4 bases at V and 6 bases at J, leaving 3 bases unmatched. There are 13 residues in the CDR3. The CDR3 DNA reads TGTGCCAGCAGCTGGGACAGGCGGGATACGCAGTATTTT. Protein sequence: CASSWDRRDTQYF.